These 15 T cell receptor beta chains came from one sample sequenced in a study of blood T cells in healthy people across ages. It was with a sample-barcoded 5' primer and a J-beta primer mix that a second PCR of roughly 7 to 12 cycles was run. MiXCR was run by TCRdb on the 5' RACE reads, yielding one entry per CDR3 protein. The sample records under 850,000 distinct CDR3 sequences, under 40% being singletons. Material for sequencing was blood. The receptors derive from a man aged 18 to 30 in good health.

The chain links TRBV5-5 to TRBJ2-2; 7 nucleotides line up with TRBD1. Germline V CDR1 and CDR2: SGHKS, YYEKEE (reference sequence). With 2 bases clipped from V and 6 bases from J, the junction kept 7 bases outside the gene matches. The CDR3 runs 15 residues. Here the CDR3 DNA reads TGTGCCAGCAGCTTAGGAGACAGGGTTTCCGGGGAGCTGTTTTTT. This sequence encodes CASSLGDRVSGELFF.

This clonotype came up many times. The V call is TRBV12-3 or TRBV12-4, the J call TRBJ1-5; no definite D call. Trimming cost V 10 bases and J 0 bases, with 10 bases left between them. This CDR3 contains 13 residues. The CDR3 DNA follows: TGTGCCACCAGACTGAATAGCAATCAGCCCCAGCATTTT. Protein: CATRLNSNQPQHF.

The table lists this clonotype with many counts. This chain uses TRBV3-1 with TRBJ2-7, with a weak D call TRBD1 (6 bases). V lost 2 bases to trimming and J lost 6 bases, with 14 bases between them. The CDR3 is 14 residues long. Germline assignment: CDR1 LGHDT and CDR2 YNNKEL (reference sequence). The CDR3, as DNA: TGTGCCAGCAGCCAACGGATACAGGGTGGCGAGCAGTACTTC. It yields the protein CASSQRIQGGEQYF.

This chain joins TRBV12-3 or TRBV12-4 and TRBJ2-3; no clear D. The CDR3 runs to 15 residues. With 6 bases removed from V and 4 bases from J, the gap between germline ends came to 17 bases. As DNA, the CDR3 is TGTGCCAGCAGCCTCGGACCGAGGACGGCAGATACGCAGTATTTT. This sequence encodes CASSLGPRTADTQYF.

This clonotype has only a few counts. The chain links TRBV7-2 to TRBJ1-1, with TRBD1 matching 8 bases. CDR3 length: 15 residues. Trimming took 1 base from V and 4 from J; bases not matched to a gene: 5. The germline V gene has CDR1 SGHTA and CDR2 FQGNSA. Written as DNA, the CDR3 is TGTGCCAGCAGCTTAGAAGGACAGGGCGTCACTGAAGCTTTCTTT. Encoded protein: CASSLEGQGVTEAFF.

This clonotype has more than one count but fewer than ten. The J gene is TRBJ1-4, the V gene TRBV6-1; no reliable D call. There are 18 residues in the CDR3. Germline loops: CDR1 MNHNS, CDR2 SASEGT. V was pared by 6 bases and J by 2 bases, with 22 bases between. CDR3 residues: CASSHGVGSPGTNEKLFF. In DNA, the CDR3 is TGTGCCAGCAGCCACGGGGTCGGATCCCCGGGGACTAATGAAAAACTGTTTTTT.

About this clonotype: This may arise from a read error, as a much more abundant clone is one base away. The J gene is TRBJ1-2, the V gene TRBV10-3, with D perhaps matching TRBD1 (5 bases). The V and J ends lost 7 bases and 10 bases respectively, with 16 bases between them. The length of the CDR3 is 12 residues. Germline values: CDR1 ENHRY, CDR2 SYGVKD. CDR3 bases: TGTGCCATCACGACGGGAGGGGACGACTACACCTTC. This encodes CAITTGGDDYTF.

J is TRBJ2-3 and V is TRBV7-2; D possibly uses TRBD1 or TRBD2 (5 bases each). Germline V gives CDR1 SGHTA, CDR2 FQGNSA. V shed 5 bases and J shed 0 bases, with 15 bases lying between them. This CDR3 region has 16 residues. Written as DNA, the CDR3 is TGTGCCAGCAGCACCCCCGGGACCTCTAGCACAGATACGCAGTATTTT. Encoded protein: CASSTPGTSSTDTQYF.

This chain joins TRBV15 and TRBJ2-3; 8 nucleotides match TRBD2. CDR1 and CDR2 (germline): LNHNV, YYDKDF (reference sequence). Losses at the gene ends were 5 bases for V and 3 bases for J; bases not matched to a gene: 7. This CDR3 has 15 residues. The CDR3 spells CATSSKRGRTDTQYF. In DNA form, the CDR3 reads TGTGCCACCAGCTCGAAGCGGGGGCGGACAGATACGCAGTATTTT.

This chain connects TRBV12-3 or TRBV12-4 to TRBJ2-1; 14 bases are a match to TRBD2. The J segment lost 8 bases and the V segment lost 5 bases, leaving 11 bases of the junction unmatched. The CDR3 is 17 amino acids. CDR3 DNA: TGTGCCAGCAGTCCACGGGGTGGGACTAGCGGGGGCGATGAGCAGTTCTTC. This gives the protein CASSPRGGTSGGDEQFF.

In DNA form, the CDR3 reads TGTGCCAGCAGCGTAGATGGGGGGACCAACTATGGCTACACCTTC. Translated, it gives CASSVDGGTNYGYTF. The chain couples TRBV9 to TRBJ1-2; possibly TRBD1 for D (5 bases). The CDR3 is 15 amino acids. Germline-derived CDR1 and CDR2 are SGDLS and YYNGEE. The V end lost 0 bases, the J end lost 2 bases, and 11 bases lay between the germline ends.

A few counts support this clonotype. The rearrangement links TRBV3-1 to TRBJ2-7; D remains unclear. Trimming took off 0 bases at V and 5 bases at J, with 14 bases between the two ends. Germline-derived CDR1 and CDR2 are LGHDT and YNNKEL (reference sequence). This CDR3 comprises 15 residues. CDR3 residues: CASSQDSGDRNEQYF. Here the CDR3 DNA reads TGTGCCAGCAGCCAAGATAGTGGGGATAGGAACGAGCAGTACTTC.

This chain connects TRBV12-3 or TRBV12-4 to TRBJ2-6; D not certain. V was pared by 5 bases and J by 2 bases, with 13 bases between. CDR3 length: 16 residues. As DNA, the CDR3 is TGTGCCAGCAGTGAGACGCCAAAGGCTGGGGCCAACGTCCTGACTTTC. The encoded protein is CASSETPKAGANVLTF.

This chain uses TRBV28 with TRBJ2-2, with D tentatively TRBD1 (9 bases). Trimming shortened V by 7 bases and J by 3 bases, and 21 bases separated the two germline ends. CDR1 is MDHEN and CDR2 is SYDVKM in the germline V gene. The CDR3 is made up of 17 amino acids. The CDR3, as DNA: TGTGCCAGCACGGAGAGGCGGGGGGACAGGGACACCGGGGAGCTGTTTTTT. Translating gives CASTERRGDRDTGELFF.

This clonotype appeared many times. The CDR3 sequence is CASSQDGFSGANVLTF. CDR3 DNA sequence: TGTGCCAGCAGCCAAGACGGCTTCTCTGGGGCCAACGTCCTGACTTTC. The rearrangement links TRBV3-1 to TRBJ2-6, with no clear D. V was shortened by 0 bases and J by 0 bases, with 6 bases between the two germline ends. The CDR3 sequence is 16 residues long. CDR1 is LGHDT, CDR2 YNNKEL, per germline (reference sequence). Supplemented by reference TRBV3-1 and TRBJ2-6, the full variable domain reads DTAVSQTPKYLVTQMGNDKSIKCEQNLGHDTMYWYKQDSKKFLKIMFSYNNKELIINETVPNRFSPKSPDKAHLNLHINSLELGDSAVYFCASSQDGFSGANVLTFGAGSRLTVL.